Sequencing of this T cell receptor (beta chain) was carried out in a study of blood T cell repertoires in COVID-19. Looking at the study overall: In each case, the material was cDNA or gDNA derived from T cells, B-cell-depleted T cells, or PBMCs.

Trimming cost V 7 bases and J 4 bases, with 7 bases left between them. This CDR3 contains 12 residues. CDR1 and CDR2 (germline): MNHEY, SVGAGI. This clone was seen ten or more times. Original handling: Amplification of reference gene primers provided the estimated nucleated cell counts. This table comes from immunoSEQ multiplex PCR, and its TCRdb copy is limited to in-frame clones, with some not included. Clonal size and the V and J genes are those of that table, whereas D and trimming came from the DNA. This sample has about 220,000 clones, with over 75% found just once. This chain links TRBV6-5 with TRBJ2-2, with TRBD2 as a possible D gene (5 bases). Sequences were obtained from peripheral blood. This TCR derives from a human donor in a cohort sampled during active COVID-19. This chain's CDR3 is CASNGGTGELFF. For the CDR3, the DNA is TGTGCCAGCAACGGAGGCACCGGGGAGCTGTTTTTT.